This passage covers 28 T cell receptor beta chains from one sample sequenced in a study of tumor-infiltrating lymphocytes in primary liver carcinoma. Production of TCR beta cDNA used approximately 0.55 ug total RNA together with a constant-region primer. Three nested multiplex PCR rounds, a slightly modified ARM-PCR, produced the libraries for TCR beta. The first two PCR rounds, approximately 10 cycles each, used TRBV1-TRBV30 forward primers and a C-beta reverse primer. TCRdb fed the multiplex PCR reads into MiXCR, producing one record per CDR3 protein. The sample yields 310,000 or so distinct CDR3 sequences, around 50% seen once. Researchers drew blood RNA from unsorted whole blood and extracted germline DNA as well. Sample: peripheral blood. Receptors originate from a woman in her 30s with primary liver carcinoma and hepatitis B virus infection.

The chain employs TRBV12-3 or TRBV12-4 and TRBJ1-5, with a tentative D call TRBD1 (5 bases). The length of the CDR3 is 15 residues. Between the trimmed V and J ends, which lost 3 bases and 3 bases, there was a span of 12 bases. The CDR3 here is CASSLGGEANQPQHF. The CDR3, as DNA: TGTGCCAGCAGTTTGGGGGGGGAAGCCAATCAGCCCCAGCATTTT.

A word on this clonotype: At one boundary the junction diverges from the germline segment, which might be a read error. V gene TRBV7-9 combines with J gene TRBJ1-5; D is unclear. Germline values: CDR1 SEHNR, CDR2 FQNEAQ (reference sequence). CDR3 length: 14 residues. The DNA of the CDR3 is TGTGCTAGCAGGCCATATCCGTCACTTCACCCCCAGCATTTT. Its protein product is CASRPYPSLHPQHF.

This chain connects TRBV13 to TRBJ1-2; 8 nucleotides agree with TRBD1. Germline V gives CDR1 PRHDT, CDR2 FYEKMQ (reference sequence). V lost 2 bases, J lost 5 bases, and 10 bases stayed unmatched. This CDR3 contains 16 residues. The chain's CDR3 is CASSLLPGGDGYGYTF. DNA for the CDR3: TGTGCCAGCAGCTTACTGCCAGGGGGCGATGGTTATGGCTACACCTTC.

J is TRBJ2-1 and V is TRBV10-3; 11 bases map to TRBD2. Trimming cost V 6 bases and J 3 bases; bases outside gene matches: 4. Germline V CDR1 and CDR2: ENHRY, SYGVKD. The CDR3 has 15 residues. CDR3 nucleotide sequence: TGTGCCATCAGGGCCGGGACTAGCGGCTACAATGAGCAGTTCTTC. Protein: CAIRAGTSGYNEQFF.

Comments on this clonotype: Relative to the germline gene, one junction end is altered; a read error may explain this. V is TRBV29-1 and J is TRBJ1-1; D is unresolved. Germline loops: CDR1 SQVTM, CDR2 ANQGSEA. The CDR3 sequence is 13 residues long. In DNA form, the CDR3 reads TGCAGCGCTTCCCTGGGTATTGACACTGAAGCTTTCTTC. This encodes CSASLGIDTEAFF.

With respect to this clonotype: The conserved phenylalanine or tryptophan normally closing the CDR3 is absent here, so this likely arose from a read error. The rearrangement uses TRBV5-6 and TRBJ2-1; 8 bases align to TRBD2. CDR3 length: 15 amino acids. V dropped 1 base and J dropped 8; count of bases not matched to a gene: 8. Germline lookup yields CDR1 SGHDT and CDR2 YYEEEE. The CDR3 nucleotides read TGTGCCAGCAGCTTGTTTGGACTAGCACCGTATGAGCAGTTCTTA. Translating gives CASSLFGLAPYEQFL.

Of note for this clonotype: No conserved phenylalanine or tryptophan is present at the end of the CDR3, so a read error is the likely explanation. The chain combines TRBV28 with TRBJ2-7; 9 bases line up with TRBD2. This CDR3 contains 14 residues. Germline loops: CDR1 MDHEN, CDR2 SYDVKM. With 3 bases clipped from V and 3 bases from J, the junction kept 3 bases outside the gene matches. CDR3 DNA: TGTGCCAGCAGTTTCTTGACTAGCGGCTACGAGCAGTACCTC. Its protein is CASSFLTSGYEQYL.

A word on this clonotype: A read error may be the cause here, since a much bigger clone is one base away. This chain uses TRBV12-3 or TRBV12-4 with TRBJ2-6; D is unclear. The CDR3 totals 13 residues. In DNA form, the CDR3 reads TGTGTCAGCAGTTTTTCCGGGGCCAACGTCCTGACTTTC. Translated, it gives CVSSFSGANVLTF.

On this clonotype: This may be a read error, as it is one base from a much larger clone. V gene TRBV29-1 combines with J gene TRBJ2-7, with TRBD1 as a possible D gene (5 bases). The germline V gene has CDR1 SQVTM and CDR2 ANQGSEA. The CDR3 spans 15 residues. The CDR3 DNA reads TGCAGCGTTGAAGCTGCAGACAGTTTCTCCCACGAGCAGTACTTC. Amino acid sequence: CSVEAADSFSHEQYF.

V and J are TRBV11-2 and TRBJ2-7; D gene unclear. In germline, CDR1 is SGHAT, CDR2 FQNNGV. Trimming took off 7 bases at V and 3 bases at J, with 16 bases between the two ends. This CDR3 is built from 14 residues. The CDR3 bases are TGTGCCAGCAATGCCTCGCTTGGAGACTACGAGCAGTACTTC. It specifies CASNASLGDYEQYF. Full variable domain (outside the CDR3, taken from reference TRBV11-2 and TRBJ2-7): EAGVAQSPRYKIIEKRQSVAFWCNPISGHATLYWYQQILGQGPKLLIQFQNNGVVDDSQLPKDRFSAERLKGVDSTLKIQPAKLEDSAVYLCASNASLGDYEQYFGPGTRLTVT.

Of note for this clonotype: Sequence at one end of the junction differs from germline and may be a read error. The chain carries TRBV6-1 and TRBJ2-7; TRBD2 agrees at 11 bases. Germline V gene sequence: CDR1 MNHNS, CDR2 SASEGT. This CDR3 is 14 amino acids long. CDR3: CASNEGLAGAEQYF. In nucleotides, the CDR3 is TGTGCCAGCAATGAAGGACTAGCGGGTGCCGAGCAGTACTTC.

J is TRBJ2-7 and V is TRBV12-5; possibly TRBD2 for D (6 bases). V lost 4 bases and J lost 13, with 14 bases in between. Germline V CDR1 and CDR2: LGHNT, FRNRAP. The CDR3 has 11 amino acids. This chain's CDR3 is CASGSGLGEYF. The DNA for the CDR3 is TGTGCTAGTGGTTCGGGACTGGGGGAATACTTC.

Regarding this clonotype: Given a much more abundant clone one base away, this may be a read error. The chain is built from TRBV4-3 and TRBJ2-3; D gene unclear. Per the germline V gene, CDR1 is LGHNA and CDR2 is YSLEER. Trimming left V 4 bases short and J 0 bases short, with 17 bases between. The CDR3 runs 17 residues. The CDR3, as DNA: TGCGCCAGCAGCCTATTCATAGTGGGCTATAGCACAGATACGCAGTATTTT. This translates into CASSLFIVGYSTDTQYF.

A note on this clonotype: A read error may produce the germline difference seen at one junction end. CDR3 sequence (DNA): TGTGCCAGCAGGCAGGGGGGTCTCTGGGAGACTCAGTACTTC. Encoded protein: CASRQGGLWETQYF. This sequence joins TRBV11-2 and TRBJ2-5, with a tentative D call TRBD1 (7 bases). The CDR3 is 14 residues long. The germline CDR1 and CDR2 sequences are SGHAT and FQNNGV.

As regards this clonotype: A junction boundary mismatches the germline segment, possibly from a read error. The gene calls are TRBV11-2 and TRBJ2-6, with a possible D match to TRBD1 (5 bases). CDR1 SGHAT and CDR2 FQNNGV come from the germline V gene. The length of the CDR3 is 16 residues. The CDR3 DNA reads as TGTGCCAGCAGCTTAGATAGGGGTACTGGGGTCAACGTCCTGACTTTC. As protein: CASSLDRGTGVNVLTF.

The table lists this clonotype with many counts. V gene TRBV6-2 or TRBV6-3 combines with J gene TRBJ2-7; 7 positions match TRBD2. Germline CDR1 MNHEY, CDR2 SVGEGT. Trimming removed 6 bases from V and 3 bases from J; junction bases left unmatched: 5. This CDR3 has 13 amino acids. The CDR3 nucleotides read TGTGCCAGCAGCGGACTAGTCCTCTACGAGCAGTACTTC. Translated: CASSGLVLYEQYF.

V is TRBV5-6 and J is TRBJ2-2; D might be TRBD1 (5 bases). The V gene's germline CDR1 is SGHDT and CDR2 YYEEEE. Trimming left V 0 bases short and J 4 bases short, with 10 bases between. The CDR3 totals 15 residues. This chain's CDR3 is CASSLVGVATGELFF. Here the CDR3 DNA reads TGTGCCAGCAGCTTGGTAGGGGTTGCCACCGGGGAGCTGTTTTTT.

About this clonotype: A much larger clone differs by one base, so this may be a read error. This chain links TRBV6-5 with TRBJ1-1; no clear D gene. Trimming shortened V by 4 bases and J by 4 bases, and 22 bases separated the two germline ends. Germline V gene sequence: CDR1 MNHEY, CDR2 SVGAGI. The CDR3 runs to 17 residues. The CDR3 nucleotides read TGTGCCAGCAGTTCCGACCGTCGGCGGGGATCGAGCACTGAAGCTTTCTTT. It yields the protein CASSSDRRRGSSTEAFF.

The genes are TRBV7-8 and TRBJ2-7, with 8 bases fitting TRBD1. Germline V gene data show CDR1 as SGHVS and CDR2 as FQNEAQ. V lost 3 bases, J lost 4 bases, and 5 bases stayed unmatched. The CDR3 extends over 14 amino acids. The CDR3 loop reads CASSFRTGPYEQYF. As DNA, the CDR3 is TGTGCCAGCAGCTTTCGGACAGGGCCGTACGAGCAGTACTTC.

Only a few counts were recorded for this clonotype. A much bigger clone sits one base away, suggesting this may be a read error. CDR3 sequence (DNA): TGTGCCAGCAGCTTAGGACCGGGTCAGCCCCAGCATTTT. Encoded protein: CASSLGPGQPQHF. The chain recombines TRBV7-9 with TRBJ1-5; D ambiguous. V lost 1 base to trimming and J lost 6 bases, with 7 bases between them. Germline V gives CDR1 SEHNR, CDR2 FQNEAQ (reference sequence). CDR3 length: 13 amino acids.

The rearrangement joins TRBV12-3 or TRBV12-4 to TRBJ1-6, with D hard to call. Trimming removed 5 bases from V and 6 bases from J, with 5 bases in between. This CDR3 has 12 residues. The CDR3 loop reads CASSLFNSPLHF. The CDR3, as DNA: TGTGCCAGCAGTCTGTTTAATTCACCCCTCCACTTT.

The chain recombines TRBV29-1 with TRBJ2-1; D is uncertain. The CDR3 is 11 amino acids. CDR1 and CDR2 (germline): SQVTM, ANQGSEA. The DNA for the CDR3 is TGCAATGTTGGCCGTGACAATGAGCAGTTCTTC. This sequence encodes CNVGRDNEQFF.

Only a few counts were recorded for this clonotype. The V call is TRBV12-3 or TRBV12-4, the J call TRBJ2-6, with D uncertain. The ends were cut back, 5 bases at V and 0 bases at J, with 5 bases in the middle. This CDR3 comprises 14 residues. The CDR3 nucleotides are TGTGCCAGCAGTGGGAACTCTGGGGCCAACGTCCTGACTTTC. Protein: CASSGNSGANVLTF.

About this clonotype itself: At one end the junction does not follow the germline gene, possibly because of a read error. The chain couples TRBV30 to TRBJ1-3; no clear D gene. In germline, CDR1 is GTSNPN, CDR2 SVGIG (reference sequence). The CDR3 is 14 amino acids. The CDR3 loop is CAWSGGLGGNTIYF. DNA for the CDR3: TGTGCCTGGAGTGGAGGGCTTGGTGGAAACACCATATATTTC.

The chain couples TRBV6-1 to TRBJ1-4, with D unresolved. This CDR3 spans 14 amino acids. Trimming removed 6 bases at V and 4 bases at J, with 12 bases between. The germline V gene has CDR1 MNHNS and CDR2 SASEGT. CDR3 sequence (DNA): TGTGCCAGCAGACGAGGGCACAGTAATGAAAAACTGTTTTTT. This codes for CASRRGHSNEKLFF.

The V call is TRBV25-1, the J call TRBJ2-7, with D hard to call. The V end lost 6 bases, the J end lost 0 bases, and 6 bases lay between the germline ends. Germline V gene sequence: CDR1 MGHDK, CDR2 SYGVNS. This CDR3 region has 12 residues. Written as DNA, the CDR3 is TGTGCCAGCAGAGGCAGCTCCTACGAGCAGTACTTC. It encodes CASRGSSYEQYF.

As to this clonotype: At one end, the junction sequence differs from germline, possibly due to a read error. The rearrangement uses TRBV7-9 and TRBJ1-4; D unresolved. Germline V lookup: CDR1 SEHNR, CDR2 FQNEAQ (reference sequence). The CDR3 extends over 13 amino acids. The CDR3 sequence is CVSSLGNYEKLFF. For the CDR3, the DNA is TGTGTCAGCAGCTTAGGAAATTATGAAAAACTGTTTTTT.

This clonotype was found many times. The CDR3 sequence is CASRSHAASYEQYF. CDR3 bases: TGTGCCAGCAGATCTCACGCTGCCTCCTACGAGCAGTACTTC. V is TRBV7-9 and J is TRBJ2-7, with unresolved D. The V end lost 6 bases, the J end lost 0 bases, and 12 bases lay between the germline ends. Germline CDR1 and CDR2: SEHNR and FQNEAQ (reference sequence). This CDR3 is built from 14 residues.